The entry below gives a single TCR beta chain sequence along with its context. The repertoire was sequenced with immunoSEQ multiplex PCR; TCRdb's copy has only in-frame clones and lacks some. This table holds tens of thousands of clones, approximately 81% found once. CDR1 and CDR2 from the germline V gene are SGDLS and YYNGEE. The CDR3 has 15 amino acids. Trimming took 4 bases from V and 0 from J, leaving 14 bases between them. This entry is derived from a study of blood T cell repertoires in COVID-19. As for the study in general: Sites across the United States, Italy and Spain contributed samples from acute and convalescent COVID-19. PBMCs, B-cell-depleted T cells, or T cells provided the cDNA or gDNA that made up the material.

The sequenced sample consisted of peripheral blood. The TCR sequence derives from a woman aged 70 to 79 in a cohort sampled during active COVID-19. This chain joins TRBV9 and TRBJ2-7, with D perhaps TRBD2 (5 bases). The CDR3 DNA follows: TGTGCCAGCAGCCCGGACTGGCGGAACTCCTACGAGCAGTACTTC. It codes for CASSPDWRNSYEQYF.